A single sample is the source of the 26 T cell receptor beta chains below, sequenced in a study of T cells in Graves' hyperthyroidism and ophthalmopathy. The TCR beta CDR3 regions underwent amplification using RNA transcripts as the source. With the HTBI primer set, the TCR CDR3 went through a first round of RT-PCR. In TCRdb, the multiplex PCR reads were re-called with MiXCR into one record per CDR3 protein. This table holds roughly 570,000 distinct CDR3 sequences, 15% to 18% found once. Sequenced material: blood. Receptors originate from a woman aged 25 to 39 with Graves' hyperthyroidism.

This clonotype is medium-sized by share. The rearrangement uses TRBV3-1 and TRBJ1-1, with no clear D. Germline CDR1 and CDR2: LGHDT and YNNKEL (reference sequence). The CDR3 totals 14 residues. The V gene lost 4 bases and the J gene lost 5 bases, with 14 bases spanning the gap. The CDR3 DNA reads TGTGCCAGCAGCCTCGGGCCAGCGAGGACTGAAGCTTTCTTT. Amino acids: CASSLGPARTEAFF.

The chain couples TRBV5-1 to TRBJ1-3, with TRBD1 as a possible D gene (6 bases). The V end lost 0 bases, the J end lost 0 bases, and 10 bases lay between the germline ends. This CDR3 comprises 16 residues. Germline CDR1 SGHRS, CDR2 YFSETQ. As DNA, the CDR3 is TGCGCCAGCAGCTTGGCGACAGGAAACTCTGGAAACACCATATATTTT. Protein product: CASSLATGNSGNTIYF. Looking up the rest from reference TRBV5-1 and TRBJ1-3 gives the full variable domain: KAGVTQTPRYLIKTRGQQVTLSCSPISGHRSVSWYQQTPGQGLQFLFEYFSETQRNKGNFPGRFSGRQFSNSRSEMNVSTLELGDSALYLCASSLATGNSGNTIYFGEGSWLTVV.

Comment on this clonotype: A much more abundant neighbour one base away suggests this may be a read error. V is TRBV10-3 and J is TRBJ2-7, with 9 bases aligning to TRBD2. Germline lookup yields CDR1 ENHRY and CDR2 SYGVKD. This CDR3 contains 16 residues. CDR3 region: CVISDSSPSGTYEQYF. Written as DNA, the CDR3 is TGTGTCATCAGTGATTCTTCGCCTAGCGGGACCTACGAGCAGTACTTC.

This clonotype was recorded many times. The chain combines TRBV6-1 with TRBJ2-7; D is tentatively TRBD1 or TRBD2 (5 bases each). The CDR3 runs to 15 residues. Trimming removed 5 bases from V and 3 bases from J, with 17 bases in between. CDR1 is MNHNS, CDR2 SASEGT, per germline. The CDR3 reads CASSYTGTTGYEQYF. In DNA form, the CDR3 reads TGTGCCAGCAGTTATACCGGGACGACCGGCTACGAGCAGTACTTC.

This clonotype was found a few times. This chain connects TRBV25-1 to TRBJ2-2; no firm D call. This CDR3 contains 15 residues. Germline loops: CDR1 MGHDK, CDR2 SYGVNS. The V gene lost 2 bases and the J gene lost 1 base, with 8 bases spanning the gap. The CDR3 protein is CASSELWVNTGELFF. The CDR3 region has the DNA TGTGCCAGCAGTGAACTATGGGTGAACACCGGGGAGCTGTTTTTT.

This clonotype showed up just a few times. The chain is built from TRBV14 and TRBJ2-3; D not resolved. This CDR3 is 14 amino acids long. Germline V gene sequence: CDR1 SGHDN, CDR2 FVKESK. Trimming left V 2 bases short and J 5 bases short, with 11 bases between. Written as DNA, the CDR3 is TGTGCCAGCAGCCAAATCGGACGAGGAGATACGCAGTATTTT. As protein: CASSQIGRGDTQYF.

This clonotype was observed a handful of times. This rearrangement joins TRBV30 to TRBJ2-1; 9 nucleotides agree with TRBD2. V was clipped by 1 base and J by 8 bases; unmatched bases: 9. CDR1 is GTSNPN and CDR2 is SVGIG in the germline V gene (reference sequence). The CDR3 has 15 amino acids. CDR3 in amino acids: CAWSGVSGSFYEQFF. CDR3 in DNA: TGTGCCTGGAGTGGGGTTAGCGGGAGTTTCTATGAGCAGTTCTTC.

V and J are TRBV20-1 and TRBJ2-7; either TRBD1 or TRBD2 may supply D (5 bases each). Trimming cost V 4 bases and J 3 bases, with 13 bases left between them. From germline, CDR1 is DFQATT and CDR2 SNEGSKA (reference sequence). The CDR3 spans 13 residues. The CDR3 coding sequence is TGCAGTGCTAAGCCCGGGGACCGCTACGAGCAGTACTTC. It is translated as CSAKPGDRYEQYF.

This clonotype appeared a few times. As DNA, the CDR3 is TGCGCCAGCAGTTTCCGAAGACCAGCGGAGACAGATACGCAGTATTTT. This sequence encodes CASSFRRPAETDTQYF. The gene calls are TRBV5-1 and TRBJ2-3; TRBD2 might be the D (5 bases). Germline CDR1 and CDR2: SGHRS and YFSETQ. The germline V and J ends were trimmed by 5 bases and 3 bases, with 19 bases remaining between them. The CDR3 sequence is 16 residues long.

This clonotype was observed at least ten times. J is TRBJ2-4 and V is TRBV6-2 or TRBV6-3; TRBD2 matches at 7 bases. Germline V gives CDR1 MNHEY, CDR2 SVGEGT. This CDR3 spans 14 amino acids. Germline trimming cut 8 bases from V and 3 bases from J; bases unmatched to any gene: 7. The CDR3 reads CASSSREVKNIQYF. CDR3 DNA: TGTGCCAGCTCCTCCCGGGAGGTCAAAAACATTCAGTACTTC.

This clonotype was found many times. CDR3 residues: CASSLAREPGELFF. CDR3 in DNA: TGTGCCAGCAGCTTAGCGAGGGAACCCGGGGAGCTGTTTTTT. The chain carries TRBV7-9 and TRBJ2-2; maybe TRBD2 (5 bases). Germline V lookup: CDR1 SEHNR, CDR2 FQNEAQ (reference sequence). CDR3 length equals 14 residues. With 0 bases removed from V and 6 bases from J, the gap between germline ends came to 8 bases.

This clonotype was picked up a small number of times. The chain links TRBV5-1 to TRBJ2-5, with D maybe TRBD1 (6 bases). The V end lost 4 bases, the J end lost 1 base, and 23 bases lay between the germline ends. The CDR3 runs to 18 residues. Germline-derived CDR1 and CDR2 are SGHRS and YFSETQ. The CDR3 DNA is TGCGCCAGCAGCGGCGAACCCCTCGATTACAGGGCCCAAGAGACCCAGTACTTC. Encoded protein: CASSGEPLDYRAQETQYF.

This clonotype came up a few times. V gene TRBV4-1 combines with J gene TRBJ2-7, with D possibly TRBD2 on 6 matching bases. CDR3 size: 16 residues. With 0 bases removed from V and 3 bases from J, the gap between germline ends came to 15 bases. Germline values: CDR1 MGHRA, CDR2 YSYEKL. The CDR3 coding sequence is TGCGCCAGCAGCCAAGATACGGGGGAGCCATACTACGAGCAGTACTTC. It yields the protein CASSQDTGEPYYEQYF.

This clonotype was picked up many times. The chain combines TRBV5-1 with TRBJ2-7; weak D call: TRBD1 (6 bases). Deletions cut 3 bases from V and 4 bases from J, with 17 bases between. CDR3 size: 15 residues. Per the germline V gene, CDR1 is SGHRS and CDR2 is YFSETQ. DNA for the CDR3: TGCGCCAGCAGCTCACCGGACAGTGCGCGGTACGAGCAGTACTTC. It specifies CASSSPDSARYEQYF. Based on the CDR3 plus reference TRBV5-1 and TRBJ2-7, the full variable domain is KAGVTQTPRYLIKTRGQQVTLSCSPISGHRSVSWYQQTPGQGLQFLFEYFSETQRNKGNFPGRFSGRQFSNSRSEMNVSTLELGDSALYLCASSSPDSARYEQYFGPGTRLTVT.

This clonotype was observed at least ten times. The rearrangement joins TRBV29-1 to TRBJ2-3, with TRBD2 identical over 7 bases. With 6 bases clipped from V and 0 bases from J, the junction kept 9 bases outside the gene matches. CDR3 size: 15 residues. Germline-derived CDR1 and CDR2 are SQVTM and ANQGSEA. The CDR3 nucleotides are TGCAGCGTCTCGGGAGGAGACTATAGCACAGATACGCAGTATTTT. It codes for CSVSGGDYSTDTQYF.

This clonotype has ten or more counts. V usage is TRBV27 and J usage is TRBJ2-1; possibly TRBD1 for D (6 bases). Germline CDR1 reads MNHEY; CDR2 reads SMNVEV (reference sequence). The CDR3 totals 15 residues. V lost 7 bases and J 6 bases, leaving 19 bases between the germline ends. In DNA, the CDR3 is TGTGCCAGCAATGGGGGCGGTTTTCTGGGCAATGAGCAGTTCTTC. This gives the protein CASNGGGFLGNEQFF.

This clonotype came up a few times. The V call is TRBV30, the J call TRBJ2-6; no clear D. The CDR3 loop spans 17 amino acids. Germline assignment: CDR1 GTSNPN and CDR2 SVGIG (reference sequence). The ends were cut back, 0 bases at V and 0 bases at J, with 12 bases in the middle. This CDR3 reads CAWSVRKLSSGANVLTF. DNA for the CDR3: TGTGCCTGGAGTGTTAGGAAACTGAGCTCTGGGGCCAACGTCCTGACTTTC.

The table lists this clonotype with many counts. The chain couples TRBV6-1 to TRBJ2-1; 8 positions match TRBD1. This CDR3 is built from 16 residues. Germline CDR1 MNHNS, CDR2 SASEGT. The J segment lost 6 bases and the V segment lost 7 bases, leaving 14 bases of the junction unmatched. The CDR3 protein is CASTKGRDRYINEQFF. The CDR3 nucleotides read TGTGCCAGCACCAAAGGCCGGGACAGGTACATCAATGAGCAGTTCTTC.

In its sample, this clonotype was seen many times. The chain is built from TRBV28 and TRBJ2-5; D gene unclear. Germline CDR1 is MDHEN and CDR2 is SYDVKM. The CDR3 has 13 residues. The V end was cut by 3 bases, the J end by 5 bases, with 10 bases between. For the CDR3, the DNA is TGTGCCAGCAGTTTCGGAGTATTCGAGACCCAGTACTTC. It codes for CASSFGVFETQYF. The complete variable domain, with remaining parts taken from reference TRBV28 and TRBJ2-5, reads DVKVTQSSRYLVKRTGEKVFLECVQDMDHENMFWYRQDPGLGLRLIYFSYDVKMKEKGDIPEGYSVSREKKERFSLILESASTNQTSMYLCASSFGVFETQYFGPGTRLLVL.

This chain uses TRBV9 with TRBJ2-2; D unresolved. Trimming took off 0 bases at V and 3 bases at J, with 9 bases between the two ends. The CDR3 is made up of 15 amino acids. From germline, CDR1 is SGDLS and CDR2 YYNGEE. The CDR3 reads CASSVAFEDTGELFF. The CDR3 coding sequence is TGTGCCAGCAGCGTAGCTTTTGAAGACACCGGGGAGCTGTTTTTT.

Ten or more counts support this clonotype. The chain joins TRBV3-1 to TRBJ2-3, with 9 bases lining up with TRBD1. Per the germline V gene, CDR1 is LGHDT and CDR2 is YNNKEL (reference sequence). The CDR3 has 17 residues. The V gene end was trimmed by 0 bases and the J gene end by 2 bases; junction bases not matched to a gene: 6. CDR3 bases: TGTGCCAGCAGCCAAGATCGACAGGGGGTTAACACAGATACGCAGTATTTT. Translation: CASSQDRQGVNTDTQYF.

This clonotype appeared many times. The chain employs TRBV5-1 and TRBJ2-7; the D gene is possibly TRBD1 (6 bases). In germline, CDR1 is SGHRS, CDR2 YFSETQ. This CDR3 is 15 amino acids long. V lost 0 bases, J lost 3 bases, and 13 bases lay in between. CDR3 residues: CASSLDRQQGYEQYF. In nucleotides, the CDR3 is TGCGCCAGCAGCTTGGACAGGCAACAGGGCTACGAGCAGTACTTC.

Many counts were recorded for this clonotype. CDR3: CASSQEGQGSTQPQHF. Written as DNA, the CDR3 is TGCGCCAGCAGCCAAGAGGGACAGGGGTCAACTCAGCCCCAGCATTTT. The rearrangement joins TRBV4-1 to TRBJ1-5, with TRBD1 matching over 10 bases. V trimming: 0 bases; J trimming: 6 bases; junction bases outside the gene matches: 5. Germline V gene lookup returns CDR1 MGHRA and CDR2 YSYEKL. The CDR3 is 16 amino acids.

This clonotype showed up just a few times. The V gene is TRBV19, the J gene TRBJ2-3, with 9 bases fitting TRBD2. The germline V gene has CDR1 LNHDA and CDR2 SQIVND (reference sequence). The CDR3 length is 15 residues. J gave up 0 bases and V 8 bases, and 6 bases lay outside the gene matches. DNA for the CDR3: TGTGCCAGTCAATTCGGACTAGCGAGCACAGATACGCAGTATTTT. Residues: CASQFGLASTDTQYF.

V is TRBV20-1 and J is TRBJ2-3; D is possibly TRBD2 (6 bases). Germline CDR1 reads DFQATT; CDR2 reads SNEGSKA (reference sequence). This CDR3 comprises 15 residues. Trimming shortened V by 0 bases and J by 4 bases, and 14 bases separated the two germline ends. The CDR3 region has the DNA TGCAGTGCTAGAGATATAGCGGTTGTCTCAGATACGCAGTATTTT. Translation gives CSARDIAVVSDTQYF.

In its sample, this clonotype was seen many times. This chain connects TRBV7-2 to TRBJ2-3; D is perhaps TRBD1 (5 bases). Germline values: CDR1 SGHTA, CDR2 FQGNSA. This CDR3 has 13 residues. V was pared by 5 bases and J by 8 bases, with 14 bases between. CDR3 loop: CASSRLEGATQYF. The CDR3 nucleotides read TGTGCCAGCAGCCGACTCGAAGGGGCTACGCAGTATTTT. The whole variable domain, filled in from reference TRBV7-2 and TRBJ2-3, reads GAGVSQSPSNKVTEKGKDVELRCDPISGHTALYWYRQSLGQGLEFLIYFQGNSAPDKSGLPSDRFSAERTGGSVSTLTIQRTQQEDSAVYLCASSRLEGATQYFGPGTRLTVL.